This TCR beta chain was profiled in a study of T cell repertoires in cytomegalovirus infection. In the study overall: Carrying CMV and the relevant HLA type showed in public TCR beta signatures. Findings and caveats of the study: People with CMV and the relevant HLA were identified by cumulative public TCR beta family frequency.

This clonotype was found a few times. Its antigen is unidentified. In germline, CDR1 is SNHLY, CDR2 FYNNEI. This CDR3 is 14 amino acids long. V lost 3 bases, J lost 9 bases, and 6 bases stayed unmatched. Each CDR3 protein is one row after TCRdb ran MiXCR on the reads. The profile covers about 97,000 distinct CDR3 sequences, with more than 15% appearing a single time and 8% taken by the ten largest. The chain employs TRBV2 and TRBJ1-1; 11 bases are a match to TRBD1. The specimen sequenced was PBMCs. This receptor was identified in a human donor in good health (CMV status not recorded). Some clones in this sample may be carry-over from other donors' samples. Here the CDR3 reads CASSDKDRGPQAFF. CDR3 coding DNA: TGTGCCAGCAGTGATAAGGACAGGGGGCCGCAAGCTTTCTTT.